The subject of this entry is one TCR beta chain. The ends were cut back, 1 base at V and 10 bases at J, with 10 bases in the middle. The CDR3 runs to 12 residues. The germline CDR1 and CDR2 sequences are LGHDT and YNNKEL (reference sequence). Amplified TCR beta CDR3 regions came from RNA transcripts. The HTBI primer set drove a first-round RT-PCR of the TCR CDR3. MiXCR was run by TCRdb on the multiplex PCR reads, yielding one entry per CDR3 protein. The top ten clones hold around 35% of a sample with around 350,000 distinct CDR3 sequences, about 17% of them seen once. This specimen comes from a study of T cells in Graves' hyperthyroidism and ophthalmopathy.

This receptor was obtained from a woman between 25 and 40 years old with Graves' hyperthyroidism that later progressed to Graves' ophthalmopathy. What was sequenced was blood. V is TRBV3-1 and J is TRBJ1-1; no definite D call. CDR3: CASSQVGARAFF. DNA for the CDR3: TGTGCCAGCAGCCAAGTAGGAGCTCGAGCTTTCTTT.